This T cell receptor (beta chain) was recorded in a study of human T cells and chemical hapten exposure. Study-wide context: On roughly 2 cm by roughly 2 cm of upper inner arm skin, sensitization was performed with 2% DPC.

Trimming stripped 0 bases from V and 5 bases from J, with 11 bases between. The CDR3 totals 14 residues. Germline values: CDR1 SGHRS, CDR2 YFSETQ. For the library, individual cDNA molecules each received unique molecular identifiers. TCRdb processed the RACE reads anew with MiXCR; each CDR3 protein has one entry. The sample comprises some 80,000 distinct CDR3 sequences, 9.5% to 13% of which are singletons, and approximately 2.5% rests with the top ten. This clonotype was counted many times. Its antigen is unidentified. Time point in this sample: patch test 2, 6 weeks after DPC sensitization. The treatment here: therapeutic diphenylcyclopropenone sensitization with weekly scalp DPC. Whole blood that had not been fractionated was the source of extracted total RNA. Study results and caveats: Among expanded TCRs, significantly more large CDR3 similarity clusters formed than among controls.

The TCR was taken from a woman under 40 with alopecia areata. Some clones in this sample may be carry-over from other donors' samples. This chain links TRBV5-1 with TRBJ1-1; no clear D. The sample in question was whole blood, obtained in connection with sensitization to the hapten diphenylcyclopropenone (DPC). The CDR3 DNA reads as TGCGCCAGCAGCTTGGCCGGGTTGGAGACTGAAGCTTTCTTT. The encoded protein is CASSLAGLETEAFF. Drawing the rest from reference TRBV5-1 and TRBJ1-1, the complete variable domain is KAGVTQTPRYLIKTRGQQVTLSCSPISGHRSVSWYQQTPGQGLQFLFEYFSETQRNKGNFPGRFSGRQFSNSRSEMNVSTLELGDSALYLCASSLAGLETEAFFGQGTRLTVV.